The present T cell receptor (beta chain) was sequenced within a study of blood T cell repertoires in COVID-19. Only in-frame clones appear in the TCRdb table, and some are missing; sequencing was by immunoSEQ multiplex PCR. Here the sample spans fewer than 60,000 clones, roughly 90% being singletons. Source material: peripheral blood. The clonotype was recovered from a human donor in a cohort sampled during active COVID-19.

CDR3 region: CASSQIRVLGNEQFF. CDR3 sequence (DNA): TGTGCCAGCAGCCAAATCAGGGTCCTTGGCAATGAGCAGTTCTTC. This chain connects TRBV3-1 (or the pseudogene TRBV3-2) to TRBJ2-1; D is possibly TRBD1 (5 bases). Per the germline V gene, CDR1 is LGHDT and CDR2 is YNNKEL (reference sequence). The CDR3 runs 15 residues. V was shortened by 2 bases and J by 6 bases, with 14 bases between the two germline ends.